The 5 T cell receptor beta chains below all came from one sample that was sequenced in a study of patients with pleural tuberculosis. TCRdb recomputed calls from the reads with MiXCR, one row per CDR3 protein. The sample includes around 50,000 distinct CDR3 sequences, about 7.3% of them seen just once. The receptors here all came from a human donor with pleural tuberculosis.

This clonotype was seen repeatedly, ten times or more. The chain links TRBV11-2 to TRBJ1-1; TRBD1 matches 7 bases. The CDR3 consists of 14 residues. Germline CDR1 and CDR2: SGHAT and FQNNGV. Trimming took 8 bases from V and 1 from J; bases not matched to a gene: 7. CDR3 region: CASRTRQGNTEAFF. The DNA of the CDR3 is TGTGCCAGCCGGACCAGACAGGGGAACACTGAAGCTTTCTTT.

Comment on this clonotype: A read error may explain this, as a much larger clone is one base away. The genes are TRBV5-1 and TRBJ1-2; 9 nucleotides agree with TRBD1. Per the germline V gene, CDR1 is SGHRS and CDR2 is YFSETQ. The ends lost 0 bases at V and 8 bases at J; junction bases unmatched: 11. The CDR3 contains 16 residues. For the CDR3, the DNA is TGCGCCAGCAGCTTGGGGCTGGACAGGGGCCTCGAAGGCTACACCTTC. It specifies CASSLGLDRGLEGYTF.

The table lists this clonotype with many counts. This sequence joins TRBV6-1 and TRBJ1-1, with 9 positions matching TRBD1. The V segment lost 4 bases and the J segment 1 base; nucleotides outside the gene matches: 4. CDR1 MNHNS and CDR2 SASEGT come from the germline V gene. The CDR3 is 15 amino acids. The CDR3 spells CASSAMDRGNTEAFF. CDR3 DNA: TGTGCCAGCAGTGCGATGGACAGGGGGAACACTGAAGCTTTCTTT.

About this clonotype itself: This sequence may be a read error, since a much larger clone differs from it by one base. This chain joins TRBV12-3 or TRBV12-4 and TRBJ1-1, with 7 bases lining up with TRBD1. The CDR3 consists of 16 residues. The CDR3 loop is CVSSFPPTGRNTEAFF. CDR3 in DNA: TGTGTCAGCAGTTTCCCACCGACAGGGAGAAACACTGAAGCTTTCTTT.

This clonotype is deemed large (0.1 to 1%). V and J are TRBV11-1 and TRBJ1-4; D gene ambiguous. V was cut by 2 bases and J by 2 bases, with 3 bases left in between. Germline V CDR1 and CDR2: SGHAT, FQDESV (reference sequence). This CDR3 has 13 amino acids. The CDR3 sequence: CASSLSTNEKLFF. CDR3 coding DNA: TGTGCCAGCAGCTTATCTACTAATGAAAAACTGTTTTTT. The full variable domain, in which reference TRBV11-1 and TRBJ1-4 provide the parts outside the CDR3, is EAEVAQSPRYKITEKSQAVAFWCDPISGHATLYWYRQILGQGPELLVQFQDESVVDDSQLPKDRFSAERLKGVDSTLKIQPAELGDSAMYLCASSLSTNEKLFFGSGTQLSVL.